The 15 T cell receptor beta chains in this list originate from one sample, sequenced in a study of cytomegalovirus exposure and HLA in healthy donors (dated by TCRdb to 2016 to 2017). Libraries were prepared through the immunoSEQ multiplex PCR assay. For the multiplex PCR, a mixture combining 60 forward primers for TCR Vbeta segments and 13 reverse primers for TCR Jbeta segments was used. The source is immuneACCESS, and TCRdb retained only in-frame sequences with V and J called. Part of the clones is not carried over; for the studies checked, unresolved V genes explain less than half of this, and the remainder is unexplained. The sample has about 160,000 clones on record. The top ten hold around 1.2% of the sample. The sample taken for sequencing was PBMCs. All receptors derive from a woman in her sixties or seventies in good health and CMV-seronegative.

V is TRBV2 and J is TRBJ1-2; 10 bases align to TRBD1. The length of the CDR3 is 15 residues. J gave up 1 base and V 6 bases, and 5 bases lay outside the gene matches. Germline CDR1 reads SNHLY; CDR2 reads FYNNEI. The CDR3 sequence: CASRTRTGGNYGYTF. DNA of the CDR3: TGTGCCAGCAGAACTAGGACAGGGGGTAACTATGGCTACACCTTC.

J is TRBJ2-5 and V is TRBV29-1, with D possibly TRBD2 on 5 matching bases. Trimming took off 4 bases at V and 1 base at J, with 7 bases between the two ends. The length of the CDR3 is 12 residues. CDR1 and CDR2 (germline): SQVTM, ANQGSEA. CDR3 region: CSVGTAQETQYF. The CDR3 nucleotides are TGCAGCGTTGGGACTGCCCAAGAGACCCAGTACTTC.

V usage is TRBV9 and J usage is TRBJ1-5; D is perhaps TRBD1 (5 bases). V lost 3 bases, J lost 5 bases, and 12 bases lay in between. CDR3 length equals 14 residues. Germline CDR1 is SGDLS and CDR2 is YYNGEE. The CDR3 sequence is CASSAQGEDQPQHF. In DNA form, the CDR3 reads TGTGCCAGCAGCGCGCAAGGGGAGGATCAGCCCCAGCATTTT.

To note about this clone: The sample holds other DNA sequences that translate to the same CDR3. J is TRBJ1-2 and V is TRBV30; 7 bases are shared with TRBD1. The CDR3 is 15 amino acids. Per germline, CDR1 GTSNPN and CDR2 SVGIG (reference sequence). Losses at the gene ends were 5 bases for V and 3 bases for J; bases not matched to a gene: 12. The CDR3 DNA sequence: TGTGCCTGGGAGGGGGCAGGACCGGAGCACTATGGCTACACCTTC. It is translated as CAWEGAGPEHYGYTF.

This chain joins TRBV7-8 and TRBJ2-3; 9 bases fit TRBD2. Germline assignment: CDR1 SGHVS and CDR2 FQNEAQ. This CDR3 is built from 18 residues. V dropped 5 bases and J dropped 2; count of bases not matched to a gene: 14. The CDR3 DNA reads TGTGCCAGCAGCCCCCCCCGGATAGCGGGAGTTTCCACAGATACGCAGTATTTT. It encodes CASSPPRIAGVSTDTQYF.

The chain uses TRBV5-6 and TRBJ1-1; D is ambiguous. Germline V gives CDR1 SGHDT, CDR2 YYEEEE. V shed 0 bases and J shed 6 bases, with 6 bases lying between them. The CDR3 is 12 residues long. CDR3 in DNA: TGTGCCAGCAGCTTGGGGCCAGCTGAAGCTTTCTTT. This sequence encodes CASSLGPAEAFF.

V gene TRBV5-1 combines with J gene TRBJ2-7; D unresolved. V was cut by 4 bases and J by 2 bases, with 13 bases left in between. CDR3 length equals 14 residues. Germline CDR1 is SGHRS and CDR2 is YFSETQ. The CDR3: CASSVVFGAYEQYF. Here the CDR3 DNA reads TGCGCCAGCAGCGTCGTCTTCGGAGCCTACGAGCAGTACTTC.

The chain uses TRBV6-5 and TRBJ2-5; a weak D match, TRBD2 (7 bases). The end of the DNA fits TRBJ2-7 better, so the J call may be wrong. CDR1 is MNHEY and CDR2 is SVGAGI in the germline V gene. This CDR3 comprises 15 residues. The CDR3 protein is CASSPAAGAFYEQYF. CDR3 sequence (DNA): TGTGCCAGCAGTCCTGCGGCGGGGGCATTCTACGAGCAGTACTTC.

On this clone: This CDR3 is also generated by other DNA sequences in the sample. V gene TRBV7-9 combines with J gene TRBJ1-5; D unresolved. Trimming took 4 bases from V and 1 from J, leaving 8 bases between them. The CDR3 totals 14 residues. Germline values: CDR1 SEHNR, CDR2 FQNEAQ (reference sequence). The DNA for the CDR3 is TGTGCCAGCAGCTCCGGAGGGAGCAATCAGCCCCAGCATTTT. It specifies CASSSGGSNQPQHF.

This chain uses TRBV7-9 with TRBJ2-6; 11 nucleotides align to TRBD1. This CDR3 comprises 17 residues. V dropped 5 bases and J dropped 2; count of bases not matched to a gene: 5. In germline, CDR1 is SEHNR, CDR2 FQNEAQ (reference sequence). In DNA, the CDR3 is TGTGCCAGCAGCGCCCGGACAGGGGGCGCTGGGGCCAACGTCCTGACTTTC. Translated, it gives CASSARTGGAGANVLTF.

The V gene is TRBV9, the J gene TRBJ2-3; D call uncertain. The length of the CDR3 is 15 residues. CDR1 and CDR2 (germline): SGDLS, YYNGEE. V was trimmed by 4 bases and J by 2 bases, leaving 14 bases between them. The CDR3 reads CASSLISGLTDTQYF. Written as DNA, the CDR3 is TGTGCCAGCAGCCTCATCAGTGGCCTCACAGATACGCAGTATTTT.

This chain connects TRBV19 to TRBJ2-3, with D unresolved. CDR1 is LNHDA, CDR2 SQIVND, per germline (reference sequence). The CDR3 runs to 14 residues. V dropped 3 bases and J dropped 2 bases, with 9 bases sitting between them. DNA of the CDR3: TGTGCCAGTAGTATCAGTGACTCCACAGATACGCAGTATTTT. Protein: CASSISDSTDTQYF.

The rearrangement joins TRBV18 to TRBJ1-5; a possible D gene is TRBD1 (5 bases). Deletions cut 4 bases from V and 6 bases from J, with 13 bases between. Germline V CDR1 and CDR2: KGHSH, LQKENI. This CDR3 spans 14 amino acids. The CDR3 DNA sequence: TGTGCCAGCTCACGTTCGGGGGTGGCTCAGCCCCAGCATTTT. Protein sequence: CASSRSGVAQPQHF. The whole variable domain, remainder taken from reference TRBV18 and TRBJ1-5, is NAGVMQNPRHLVRRRGQEARLRCSPMKGHSHVYWYRQLPEEGLKFMVYLQKENIIDESGMPKERFSAEFPKEGPSILRIQQVVRGDSAAYFCASSRSGVAQPQHFGDGTRLSIL.

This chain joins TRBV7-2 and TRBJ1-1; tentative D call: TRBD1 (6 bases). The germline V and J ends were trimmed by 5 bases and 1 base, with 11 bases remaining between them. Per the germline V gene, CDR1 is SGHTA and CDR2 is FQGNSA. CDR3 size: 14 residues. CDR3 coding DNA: TGTGCCAGCAGCCCCAGGGGACGGAACACTGAAGCTTTCTTT. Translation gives CASSPRGRNTEAFF.

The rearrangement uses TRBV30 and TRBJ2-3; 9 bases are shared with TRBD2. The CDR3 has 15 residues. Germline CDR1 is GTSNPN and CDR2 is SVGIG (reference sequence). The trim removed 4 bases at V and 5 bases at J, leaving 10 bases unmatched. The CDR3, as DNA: TGTGCCTGGACGTCTTTAGCGGGAGTGCTAGATACGCAGTATTTT. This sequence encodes CAWTSLAGVLDTQYF.